Below, 16 T cell receptor beta chains from the same sample are listed, as sequenced in a study of T cell responses to AZD1222 COVID-19 vaccine. Sequencing was performed with immunoSEQ multiplex PCR; in TCRdb, only in-frame clones are kept and a portion is missing. The table includes about 160,000 clones, around nine tenths detected once. The sequenced sample was peripheral blood, obtained 28 days after the second AZD1222 dose. These receptors originate from an adult who received the AZD1222 COVID-19 vaccine.

V and J are TRBV19 and TRBJ2-5; D perhaps matches TRBD1 (5 bases). From germline, CDR1 is LNHDA and CDR2 SQIVND (reference sequence). Trimming removed 3 bases from V and 3 bases from J, with 14 bases in between. The CDR3 has 15 amino acids. The CDR3 DNA sequence: TGTGCCAGTAGTATCCAGGCAGGGATTAAAGAGACCCAGTACTTC. Its translation: CASSIQAGIKETQYF.

This clone was counted only a few times. The chain employs TRBV2 and TRBJ1-5, with D possibly TRBD1 on 5 matching bases. The V and J ends lost 1 base and 2 bases respectively, with 9 bases between them. The V gene's germline CDR1 is SNHLY and CDR2 FYNNEI. This CDR3 spans 15 amino acids. CDR3: CASSEGGVGNQPQHF. The CDR3 DNA is TGTGCCAGCAGTGAAGGAGGGGTCGGCAATCAGCCCCAGCATTTT.

The chain uses TRBV5-1 and TRBJ1-2, with unresolved D. The CDR3 runs to 15 residues. Germline assignment: CDR1 SGHRS and CDR2 YFSETQ. V dropped 0 bases and J dropped 0 bases, with 9 bases sitting between them. The CDR3 DNA reads TGCGCCAGCAGCTTGGAAGCCACCCCTAACTATGGCTACACCTTC. Protein: CASSLEATPNYGYTF.

This clone was seen only a few times. V usage is TRBV2 and J usage is TRBJ2-7, with 8 bases that match TRBD2. This CDR3 is built from 15 residues. Germline V gene data show CDR1 as SNHLY and CDR2 as FYNNEI. V dropped 7 bases and J dropped 2; count of bases not matched to a gene: 10. The CDR3 DNA reads TGTGCCAGCAAAGGAAGGGGACTAGGGGCCTACGAGCAGTACTTC. This translates into CASKGRGLGAYEQYF. Complete variable domain (other parts from reference TRBV2 and TRBJ2-7): EPEVTQTPSHQVTQMGQEVILRCVPISNHLYFYWYRQILGQKVEFLVSFYNNEISEKSEIFDDQFSVERPDGSNFTLKIRSTKLEDSAMYFCASKGRGLGAYEQYFGPGTRLTVT.

The V call is TRBV3-1 (or the pseudogene TRBV3-2), the J call TRBJ2-1; 11 bases match TRBD2. The CDR3 extends over 17 amino acids. The germline CDR1 and CDR2 sequences are LGHDT and YNNKEL (reference sequence). After removal of 0 bases from V and 10 bases from J, the junction contained 11 bases not matched to a gene. The CDR3 sequence is CASSQDRASGRFWEQFF. CDR3 DNA: TGTGCCAGCAGCCAAGACCGGGCTAGCGGGAGGTTCTGGGAGCAGTTCTTC.

The rearrangement links TRBV24-1 to TRBJ2-5; 13 nucleotides match TRBD2. With 9 bases clipped from V and 5 bases from J, the junction kept 8 bases outside the gene matches. The germline V gene encodes CDR1 KGHDR and CDR2 SFDVKD. This CDR3 contains 15 residues. The CDR3 sequence is CATSRLAGGVETQYF. CDR3 bases: TGTGCCACCTCACGACTAGCGGGAGGCGTGGAGACCCAGTACTTC.

The chain recombines TRBV3-1 (or the pseudogene TRBV3-2) with TRBJ2-4; tentatively, D is TRBD1 (5 bases). CDR3 length: 15 residues. Trimming shortened V by 2 bases and J by 8 bases, and 16 bases separated the two germline ends. Germline loops: CDR1 LGHDT, CDR2 YNNKEL (reference sequence). This CDR3 reads CASSQMWGSPDIQYF. The DNA for the CDR3 is TGTGCCAGCAGCCAAATGTGGGGCAGCCCCGACATTCAGTACTTC.

This chain connects TRBV29-1 to TRBJ2-1; the match to TRBD2 covers 12 bases. Trimming cost V 8 bases and J 7 bases; bases outside gene matches: 9. This CDR3 comprises 14 residues. Germline CDR1 and CDR2: SQVTM and ANQGSEA. The CDR3 reads CSSDRLAGVNEQFF. DNA of the CDR3: TGCAGCTCCGATCGACTAGCGGGAGTGAATGAGCAGTTCTTC.

This chain uses TRBV24-1 with TRBJ2-3; D not certain. The V gene lost 0 bases and the J gene lost 1 base, with 16 bases spanning the gap. Germline values: CDR1 KGHDR, CDR2 SFDVKD. The CDR3 is 18 amino acids. Here the CDR3 reads CATSDLTPIGAGTDTQYF. DNA for the CDR3: TGTGCCACCAGTGATTTGACCCCCATCGGTGCGGGCACAGATACGCAGTATTTT.

The J gene is TRBJ1-4, the V gene TRBV29-1; D call uncertain. The length of the CDR3 is 13 residues. Germline V gene sequence: CDR1 SQVTM, CDR2 ANQGSEA. With 4 bases removed from V and 7 bases from J, the gap between germline ends came to 13 bases. The CDR3 reads CSVGLPGGEKLFF. CDR3 bases: TGCAGCGTTGGACTCCCCGGCGGTGAAAAACTGTTTTTT.

The chain is built from TRBV7-9 and TRBJ2-3, with TRBD2 matching 11 bases. There are 16 residues in the CDR3. With V trimmed by 5 bases and J by 2 bases, 6 bases remained unmatched. CDR1 SEHNR and CDR2 FQNEAQ come from the germline V gene (reference sequence). The DNA for the CDR3 is TGTGCCAGCAGCCCCCTAGCGGGAGGAAACACAGATACGCAGTATTTT. This translates into CASSPLAGGNTDTQYF.

A single count supports this clone. The V and J genes are TRBV18 and TRBJ1-1, with 9 positions matching TRBD1. With 2 bases clipped from V and 4 bases from J, the junction kept 2 bases outside the gene matches. Germline loops: CDR1 KGHSH, CDR2 LQKENI. The length of the CDR3 is 14 residues. CDR3 sequence reads: CASSPTGGLTEAFF. CDR3 sequence (DNA): TGTGCCAGCTCACCAACAGGGGGCCTCACTGAAGCTTTCTTT. The whole variable domain, filled in from reference TRBV18 and TRBJ1-1, reads NAGVMQNPRHLVRRRGQEARLRCSPMKGHSHVYWYRQLPEEGLKFMVYLQKENIIDESGMPKERFSAEFPKEGPSILRIQQVVRGDSAAYFCASSPTGGLTEAFFGQGTRLTVV.

The rearrangement uses TRBV7-6 and TRBJ2-1, with 14 bases lining up with TRBD2. This CDR3 has 20 amino acids. CDR1 is SGHVS, CDR2 FNYEAQ, per germline. The junction had 19 bases not matched to a gene; V was cut back by 5 bases and J by 7 bases. DNA of the CDR3: TGTGCCAGCAGCATCGGAGGGGGACTAGCGGGAGCCTCAAATAGGAATGAGCAGTTCTTC. Translation: CASSIGGGLAGASNRNEQFF.

Written as DNA, the CDR3 is TGTGCCAGCAGTTTAGTAGCGGGAGATGATACGCAGTATTTT. Translation gives CASSLVAGDDTQYF. The rearrangement uses TRBV27 and TRBJ2-3; TRBD2 matches 9 bases. The CDR3 sequence is 14 residues long. Germline CDR1 reads MNHEY; CDR2 reads SMNVEV (reference sequence). Trimming at V came to 2 bases and at J to 6 bases, leaving 3 bases not matched to a gene.

The chain joins TRBV11-2 to TRBJ1-1; 9 positions match TRBD1. The V gene end was trimmed by 5 bases and the J gene end by 2 bases; junction bases not matched to a gene: 6. Germline assignment: CDR1 SGHAT and CDR2 FQNNGV. The CDR3 is 15 residues long. This CDR3 is CASSLRQGVNTEAFF. CDR3 coding DNA: TGTGCCAGCAGCCTTCGACAGGGGGTCAACACTGAAGCTTTCTTT.

The J gene is TRBJ1-2, the V gene TRBV6-1; no definite D call. The CDR3 totals 14 residues. V was shortened by 0 bases and J by 4 bases, with 9 bases between the two germline ends. Germline values: CDR1 MNHNS, CDR2 SASEGT. CDR3 region: CASSEAHGSYGYTF. The CDR3 DNA follows: TGTGCCAGCAGTGAAGCCCACGGATCCTATGGCTACACCTTC.